The 32 T cell receptor beta chains reported below all come from one sample, sequenced in a study of regulatory T cells in long-lasting Graves disease. In building TCR beta libraries, iRepertoire HTBI primers were used together with Arm-PCR of CDR3 regions. TCRdb processed the multiplex PCR reads anew with MiXCR; each CDR3 protein has one entry. Among a few hundred thousand distinct CDR3 sequences listed, about 14% were seen once. The time point here: newly diagnosed GD, antithyroid drugs for less than 3 months. With RNA extracted from PBMCs as input, the TCR library was made. The same sample was also used in a study of T cells in Graves' hyperthyroidism and ophthalmopathy.

Sequences were derived from peripheral blood mononuclear cells (PBMCs), sampled at new diagnosis, from a patient treated with antithyroid drugs. All receptors derive from a man in his thirties or forties with Graves disease.

This clonotype appeared a few times. V and J are TRBV29-1 and TRBJ1-4, with D maybe TRBD1 (5 bases). The CDR3 consists of 12 residues. CDR1 SQVTM and CDR2 ANQGSEA come from the germline V gene. With 5 bases removed from V and 7 bases from J, the gap between germline ends came to 11 bases. The DNA of the CDR3 is TGCAGCGTTAGGGACGGAATTGAAAAACTGTTTTTT. It encodes CSVRDGIEKLFF.

This clonotype was seen only once. This may be a read error: a much more frequent sequence differs by one nucleotide. The chain joins TRBV6-5 to TRBJ1-2; tentatively, D is TRBD1 (6 bases). Germline V gene data show CDR1 as MNHEY and CDR2 as SVGAGI. The CDR3 spans 15 residues. This CDR3 is CANSWGPGPYYGYTF. CDR3 DNA: TGTGCCAACAGTTGGGGGCCAGGGCCATACTATGGCTACACCTTC.

In its sample, this clonotype was seen many times. The CDR3 loop is CASSTGTGYTDTQYF. The CDR3 coding sequence is TGTGCCAGCAGTACCGGGACAGGGTACACAGATACGCAGTATTTT. V gene TRBV2 combines with J gene TRBJ2-3; 9 nucleotides agree with TRBD1. The CDR3 extends over 15 amino acids. Losses at the gene ends were 5 bases for V and 2 bases for J; bases not matched to a gene: 5. Germline V gene sequence: CDR1 SNHLY, CDR2 FYNNEI. Supplemented by reference TRBV2 and TRBJ2-3, the full variable domain reads EPEVTQTPSHQVTQMGQEVILRCVPISNHLYFYWYRQILGQKVEFLVSFYNNEISEKSEIFDDQFSVERPDGSNFTLKIRSTKLEDSAMYFCASSTGTGYTDTQYFGPGTRLTVL.

This clonotype was counted many times. This chain links TRBV7-2 with TRBJ2-1; D is uncertain. Trimming shortened V by 5 bases and J by 3 bases, and 5 bases separated the two germline ends. From germline, CDR1 is SGHTA and CDR2 FQGNSA. This CDR3 contains 12 residues. The CDR3 protein is CASSHYYNEQFF. The DNA of the CDR3 is TGTGCCAGCAGCCACTACTACAATGAGCAGTTCTTC.

Ten or more counts support this clonotype. This chain joins TRBV11-1 and TRBJ2-3; 13 positions match TRBD2. Losses at the gene ends were 5 bases for V and 2 bases for J; bases not matched to a gene: 7. The CDR3 extends over 17 amino acids. The germline CDR1 and CDR2 sequences are SGHAT and FQDESV (reference sequence). For the CDR3, the DNA is TGTGCCAGCAGCCGAGGGACTAGCGGGACTTTCACAGATACGCAGTATTTT. Its translation: CASSRGTSGTFTDTQYF.

The chain employs TRBV20-1 and TRBJ2-1, with 7 nucleotides matching TRBD2. CDR3 length: 15 residues. CDR1 and CDR2 from the germline V gene are DFQATT and SNEGSKA (reference sequence). V trimming: 6 bases; J trimming: 0 bases; junction bases outside the gene matches: 8. CDR3 sequence reads: CSATSGKSSYNEQFF. The CDR3 nucleotides are TGCAGTGCGACGAGCGGGAAGAGCTCCTACAATGAGCAGTTCTTC.

The CDR3 DNA follows: TGTGCCAGCAGCTTAACCACGGACACTTTCTCTGGGGCCAACGTCCTGACTTTC. Translated: CASSLTTDTFSGANVLTF. This rearrangement joins TRBV7-3 to TRBJ2-6; TRBD1 might be the D (5 bases). V was trimmed by 0 bases and J by 0 bases, leaving 12 bases between them. Germline V gene lookup returns CDR1 SGHTA and CDR2 FQGTGA. The CDR3 extends over 18 amino acids.

The rearrangement joins TRBV24-1 to TRBJ2-1; D unresolved. CDR3 length equals 12 residues. The V gene lost 3 bases and the J gene lost 6 bases, with 5 bases spanning the gap. Germline values: CDR1 KGHDR, CDR2 SFDVKD. The CDR3 spells CATSDELNEQFF. The CDR3 bases are TGTGCCACCAGTGATGAGCTCAATGAGCAGTTCTTC.

The V gene is TRBV19, the J gene TRBJ1-3; D unresolved. Germline V CDR1 and CDR2: LNHDA, SQIVND (reference sequence). The length of the CDR3 is 18 residues. The germline V and J ends were trimmed by 6 bases and 0 bases, with 21 bases remaining between them. CDR3 nucleotide sequence: TGTGCCAGTAGCCCTAGAAGGTCTTGGGGTTACTCTGGAAACACCATATATTTT. This encodes CASSPRRSWGYSGNTIYF. Full variable domain (rest looked up from reference TRBV19 and TRBJ1-3): DGGITQSPKYLFRKEGQNVTLSCEQNLNHDAMYWYRQDPGQGLRLIYYSQIVNDFQKGDIAEGYSVSREKKESFPLTVTSAQKNPTAFYLCASSPRRSWGYSGNTIYFGEGSWLTVV.

Notes on this clonotype: This may come from a read error, since a much larger clone is one base off. This rearrangement joins TRBV7-2 to TRBJ2-1; 7 bases map to TRBD2. This CDR3 has 15 residues. From germline, CDR1 is SGHTA and CDR2 FQGNSA. The junction had 11 bases not matched to a gene; V was cut back by 5 bases and J by 7 bases. This CDR3 is CASSQTSRSINEQFF. The CDR3 DNA is TGTGCCAGCAGCCAGACTAGCAGGAGTATAAATGAGCAGTTCTTC.

This clonotype was recorded at least ten times. The chain recombines TRBV6-2 or TRBV6-3 with TRBJ1-1; D not resolved. Germline CDR1 reads MNHEY; CDR2 reads SVGEGT. V lost 0 bases and J lost 0, with 8 bases in between. CDR3 size: 15 residues. CDR3 sequence (DNA): TGTGCCAGCAGTTACTCAGTGGCTATGAACACTGAAGCTTTCTTT. Its translation: CASSYSVAMNTEAFF.

This clonotype was seen repeatedly, ten times or more. The rearrangement uses TRBV13 and TRBJ2-2; D unresolved. The germline gives CDR1 PRHDT, CDR2 FYEKMQ (reference sequence). Trimming shortened V by 1 base and J by 6 bases, and 6 bases separated the two germline ends. CDR3 length equals 13 residues. The CDR3 DNA reads as TGTGCCAGCAGCTTAGTCGGCGCCGGGGAGCTGTTTTTT. Translating it yields CASSLVGAGELFF.

This clonotype was observed many times. V usage is TRBV2 and J usage is TRBJ2-7, with a tentative D call TRBD2 (5 bases). The CDR3 length is 14 residues. Per the germline V gene, CDR1 is SNHLY and CDR2 is FYNNEI. With 0 bases removed from V and 7 bases from J, the gap between germline ends came to 13 bases. CDR3 residues: CASSEAGAFGEQYF. Here the CDR3 DNA reads TGTGCCAGCAGTGAAGCGGGAGCTTTTGGGGAGCAGTACTTC.

This clonotype has at least ten counts. V and J are TRBV2 and TRBJ2-5, with D unclear. This CDR3 contains 14 residues. Germline values: CDR1 SNHLY, CDR2 FYNNEI. Trimming cost V 6 bases and J 5 bases, with 16 bases left between them. The CDR3 DNA is TGTGCCAGCAGGGAAAAGACGAGTCCGGAGACCCAGTACTTC. The encoded protein is CASREKTSPETQYF.

At least ten counts were recorded for this clonotype. The chain is built from TRBV24-1 and TRBJ1-5; TRBD1 might be the D (5 bases). This CDR3 is built from 13 residues. Germline values: CDR1 KGHDR, CDR2 SFDVKD. V lost 4 bases to trimming and J lost 9 bases, with 12 bases between them. The chain's CDR3 is CATSERGPGPQHF. In nucleotides, the CDR3 is TGTGCCACCAGTGAAAGGGGTCCAGGGCCCCAGCATTTT.

There are many counts of this clonotype. The chain links TRBV20-1 to TRBJ2-1, with unresolved D. Germline V gene lookup returns CDR1 DFQATT and CDR2 SNEGSKA (reference sequence). V lost 7 bases and J lost 11, with 21 bases in between. CDR3 size: 13 residues. The CDR3 nucleotides read TGCAGTGTTCCGGGTAGGGCGTCCTCGAAGCAGTTCTTC. The encoded protein is CSVPGRASSKQFF.

This clonotype was observed many times. The rearrangement links TRBV11-2 to TRBJ1-6; D uncertain. The germline V and J ends were trimmed by 5 bases and 7 bases, with 15 bases remaining between them. Germline CDR1 reads SGHAT; CDR2 reads FQNNGV. The CDR3 consists of 15 residues. CDR3 loop: CASSLLETANSPLHF. Written as DNA, the CDR3 is TGTGCCAGCAGCCTATTGGAGACGGCCAATTCACCCCTCCACTTT.

This clonotype appeared many times. The rearrangement uses TRBV7-2 and TRBJ1-1; TRBD1 might be the D (6 bases). Germline values: CDR1 SGHTA, CDR2 FQGNSA. The CDR3 consists of 15 residues. The V and J ends lost 1 base and 3 bases respectively, with 12 bases between them. CDR3 residues: CASSLEGGLDTEAFF. CDR3 bases: TGTGCCAGCAGCTTAGAGGGGGGCCTGGACACTGAAGCTTTCTTT.

In this sample, this clonotype turned up many times. The chain employs TRBV7-2 and TRBJ2-5; either TRBD1 or TRBD2 may supply D (5 bases each). CDR3 length: 14 amino acids. The V and J ends lost 2 bases and 5 bases respectively, with 12 bases between them. The germline V gene has CDR1 SGHTA and CDR2 FQGNSA. The CDR3 sequence is CASSLLRGKETQYF. The CDR3 DNA sequence: TGTGCCAGCAGCTTATTGAGGGGCAAGGAGACCCAGTACTTC.

CDR3 sequence reads: CASSYAAGERQYF. CDR3 DNA: TGTGCCAGCAGTTACGCAGCGGGAGAGCGGCAGTACTTC. The V gene is TRBV6-9, the J gene TRBJ2-7; 8 bases align to TRBD2. From germline, CDR1 is MNHGY and CDR2 SVAAGI. The V gene end was trimmed by 3 bases and the J gene end by 9 bases; junction bases not matched to a gene: 7. The CDR3 consists of 13 residues.

In its sample, this clonotype was seen many times. V is TRBV2 and J is TRBJ1-3; D call uncertain. The CDR3 covers 11 residues. The germline CDR1 and CDR2 sequences are SNHLY and FYNNEI. The ends were cut back, 6 bases at V and 3 bases at J, with 3 bases in the middle. The CDR3 nucleotides are TGTGCCAGCAGGGATGGAAACACCATATATTTT. This translates into CASRDGNTIYF.

V gene TRBV3-1 combines with J gene TRBJ1-1, with D unclear. The germline CDR1 and CDR2 sequences are LGHDT and YNNKEL (reference sequence). The CDR3 loop spans 14 amino acids. V was shortened by 4 bases and J by 7 bases, with 16 bases between the two germline ends. As DNA, the CDR3 is TGTGCCAGCAGCCCCCGCGCAGCTGCTGGTGAAGCTTTCTTT. Encoded protein: CASSPRAAAGEAFF.

The chain carries TRBV5-1 and TRBJ1-2, with D perhaps matching TRBD1 (5 bases). Germline assignment: CDR1 SGHRS and CDR2 YFSETQ. The CDR3 has 15 residues. V lost 3 bases and J lost 4, with 16 bases in between. In nucleotides, the CDR3 is TGCGCCAGCAGCTCAGACAGAGCGAGAGGCTATGGCTACACCTTC. This gives the protein CASSSDRARGYGYTF.

This clonotype was seen ten or more times. This chain's CDR3 is CASIRRTYGYTF. CDR3 bases: TGTGCCAGCATACGGCGCACCTATGGCTACACCTTC. The chain couples TRBV27 to TRBJ1-2; D remains unclear. CDR3 length: 12 residues. Trimming took 7 bases from V and 4 from J, leaving 10 bases between them. Germline V gene sequence: CDR1 MNHEY, CDR2 SMNVEV (reference sequence).

The V and J genes are TRBV4-1 and TRBJ1-5; tentative D call: TRBD1 (6 bases). Germline V gene data show CDR1 as MGHRA and CDR2 as YSYEKL. The CDR3 contains 15 residues. Trimming took 6 bases from V and 2 from J, leaving 14 bases between them. The CDR3 bases are TGCGCCAGCAGTCCGGGGGCGCGAGGCAATCAGCCCCAGCATTTT. As protein: CASSPGARGNQPQHF.

Concerning this clonotype: With a much larger clone just one base away, this may be a read error. The chain uses TRBV29-1 and TRBJ2-2, with unresolved D. Looked up from germline, CDR1 is SQVTM and CDR2 is ANQGSEA. The CDR3 totals 14 residues. Trimming took 5 bases from V and 0 from J, leaving 10 bases between them. CDR3 in amino acids: CSVTRVANTGELFF. The DNA of the CDR3 is TGCAGCGTTACTCGCGTCGCGAACACCGGGGAGCTGTTTTTT.

This clonotype has at least ten counts. The V and J genes are TRBV9 and TRBJ2-3; 7 bases agree with TRBD1. V lost 4 bases and J lost 2; bases outside the gene matches: 10. Germline loops: CDR1 SGDLS, CDR2 YYNGEE. The CDR3 has 16 amino acids. CDR3 amino acids: CASSPTPGTDTDTQYF. CDR3 DNA sequence: TGTGCCAGCAGCCCCACCCCCGGGACAGACACAGATACGCAGTATTTT.

The chain couples TRBV20-1 to TRBJ1-1, with D possibly being TRBD1 (6 bases). CDR3 length: 11 amino acids. Germline V gives CDR1 DFQATT, CDR2 SNEGSKA (reference sequence). V shed 2 bases and J shed 7 bases, with 8 bases lying between them. CDR3: CSARIRGEAFF. The CDR3 DNA reads TGCAGTGCTAGAATCAGGGGTGAAGCTTTCTTT.

This clonotype was observed many times. This rearrangement joins TRBV5-1 to TRBJ1-1, with a weak D call TRBD1 (6 bases). Trimming took 6 bases from V and 0 from J, leaving 9 bases between them. Germline CDR1 and CDR2: SGHRS and YFSETQ. This CDR3 has 13 amino acids. CDR3 protein: CASKTGLNTEAFF. The CDR3 nucleotides read TGCGCCAGCAAAACAGGGCTGAACACTGAAGCTTTCTTT.

In this sample, this clonotype turned up many times. The J gene is TRBJ2-5, the V gene TRBV27; 11 bases match TRBD2. After removal of 0 bases from V and 4 bases from J, the junction contained 1 base not matched to a gene. Germline CDR1 MNHEY, CDR2 SMNVEV (reference sequence). The CDR3 has 15 amino acids. The CDR3 DNA reads as TGTGCCAGCAGTTTATCCGGACTAGCGGGAGAGACCCAGTACTTC. Translated: CASSLSGLAGETQYF.

This clonotype has ten or more counts. The chain couples TRBV7-2 to TRBJ1-1, with a possible D match to TRBD1 (5 bases). The V and J ends lost 1 base and 5 bases respectively, with 11 bases between them. The CDR3 is 14 residues long. CDR1 and CDR2 from the germline V gene are SGHTA and FQGNSA. The CDR3 sequence: CASSLVEGSTEAFF. The CDR3 DNA sequence: TGTGCCAGCAGCTTAGTGGAGGGGAGTACTGAAGCTTTCTTT. The complete variable domain, with remaining parts taken from reference TRBV7-2 and TRBJ1-1, reads GAGVSQSPSNKVTEKGKDVELRCDPISGHTALYWYRQSLGQGLEFLIYFQGNSAPDKSGLPSDRFSAERTGGSVSTLTIQRTQQEDSAVYLCASSLVEGSTEAFFGQGTRLTVV.

This clonotype has only a few counts. The V call is TRBV10-2, the J call TRBJ2-3; 7 bases match TRBD2. The ends lost 8 bases at V and 0 bases at J; junction bases unmatched: 5. CDR3 size: 14 residues. Germline CDR1 is WSHSY and CDR2 is SAAADI. The CDR3 DNA reads TGCGCCAGCGTAGCAGCGGGAAGCACAGATACGCAGTATTTT. Translation: CASVAAGSTDTQYF.